The T cell receptor (beta chain) under discussion was sequenced for a study of CD8 T cells in ankylosing spondylitis. Note on this clonotype: Its target is unknown.

The CDR3 spans 13 residues. Germline CDR1 LNHNV, CDR2 YYDKDF (reference sequence). V was clipped by 5 bases and J by 3 bases, with 9 bases between them. Construction of TCR beta libraries was performed using quantitative 5'-RACE with molecular barcodes. Each CDR3 protein gets one entry after TCRdb re-called the 5' RACE reads with MiXCR. The table records 250,000 to 400,000 distinct CDR3 sequences, approximately 10% of them present only once. Findings and limits, study-wide: Characteristic, it appeared, of ankylosing spondylitis blood was a TCR beta motif of seven or eight highly homologous variants. Reportedly, significant enrichment of disease-linked clones occurred in matched ankylosing spondylitis synovial fluid.

Material: blood, either unsorted or a sorted T cell fraction (not recorded which). The chain recombines TRBV15 with TRBJ2-3; the D gene is possibly TRBD1 (6 bases). This TCR derives from a female donor with ankylosing spondylitis or in good health (not recorded which). The DNA of the CDR3 is TGTGCCACCAGCGGACAGATTACAGATACGCAGTATTTT. Encoded protein: CATSGQITDTQYF.